The clone carrying this T cell receptor beta chain was observed a handful of times. TCRdb recomputed calls from the RT-PCR reads with MiXCR, one row per CDR3 protein. This sample has 200,000 to 250,000 distinct CDR3 sequences, with 13% to 15% found just once. CDR3 size: 15 residues. Germline lookup yields CDR1 MNHNS and CDR2 SASEGT. Trimming cost V 11 bases and J 5 bases; bases outside gene matches: 11. The data originate from a study of patients and donors after allogeneic stem cell transplantation. V is TRBV6-1 and J is TRBJ2-3; the match to TRBD2 covers 12 bases. The sequenced material came from blood, either unsorted or a sorted T cell fraction (not recorded which). The source is a human donor who was either an allogeneic HSCT recipient or a stem cell or donor lymphocyte infusion donor (not recorded which). It is not recorded whose cells these are; they may come from a transplant donor. The CDR3 is CASRLAGGHGDTQYF. As DNA, the CDR3 is TGTGCCTCGAGGCTAGCGGGGGGGCATGGAGATACGCAGTATTTT.